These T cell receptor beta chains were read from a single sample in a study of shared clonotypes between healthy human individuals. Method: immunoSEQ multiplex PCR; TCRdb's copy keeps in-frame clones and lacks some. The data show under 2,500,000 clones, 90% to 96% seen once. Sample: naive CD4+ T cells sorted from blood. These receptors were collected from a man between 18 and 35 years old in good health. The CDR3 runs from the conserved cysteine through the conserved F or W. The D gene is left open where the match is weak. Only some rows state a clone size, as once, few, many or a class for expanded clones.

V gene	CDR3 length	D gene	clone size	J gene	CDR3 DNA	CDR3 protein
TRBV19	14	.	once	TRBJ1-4	TGTGCCAGTAGTATGGGCCGGATTAATGAAAAACTGTTTTTT	CASSMGRINEKLFF
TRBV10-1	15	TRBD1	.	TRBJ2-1	TGCGCCAGCAGGCCGGGACAGCAACACTACAATGAGCAGTTCTTC	CASRPGQQHYNEQFF
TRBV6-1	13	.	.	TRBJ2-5	TGTGCCAGCAAGGTCCTGTACCAAGAGACCCAGTACTTC	CASKVLYQETQYF
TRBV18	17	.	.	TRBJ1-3	TGTGCCAGCTCACCACCCTCGGGCAGGGTCTCTGGAAACACCATATATTTT	CASSPPSGRVSGNTIYF
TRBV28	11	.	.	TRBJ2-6	TGTGCCAGCGGTGGGGCCAACGTCCTGACTTTC	CASGGANVLTF
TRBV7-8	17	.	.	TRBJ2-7	TGTGCCAGCAGCTTAGCGCTGGCGGGGATGCCCTCCTACGAGCAGTACTTC	CASSLALAGMPSYEQYF
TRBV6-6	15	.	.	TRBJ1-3	TGTGCCAGCAGTTACTCGAGGGGTTTCGGAAACACCATATATTTT	CASSYSRGFGNTIYF
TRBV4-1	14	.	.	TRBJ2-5	TGCGCCAGCAGCCAAGTTTTCCACGGGGAGACCCAGTACTTC	CASSQVFHGETQYF
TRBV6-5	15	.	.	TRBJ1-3	TGTGCCAGCAGCCGGGGGGCAAATCCTGGAAACACCATATATTTT	CASSRGANPGNTIYF
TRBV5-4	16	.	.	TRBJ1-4	TGTGCCAGCAGCCCCGCCAGGGGCCCAACTAATGAAAAACTGTTTTTT	CASSPARGPTNEKLFF
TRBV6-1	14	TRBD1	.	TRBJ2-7	TGTGCCAGCAGCGATTGGGACAGGGTACACGAGCAGTACTTC	CASSDWDRVHEQYF
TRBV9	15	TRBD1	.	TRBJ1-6	TGTGCCAGCAGCAAAGGGACAGATTATAATTCACCCCTCCACTTT	CASSKGTDYNSPLHF
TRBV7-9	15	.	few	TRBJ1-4	TGTGCCAGCAGTCGTACAGGGCCGACTAATGAAAAACTGTTTTTT	CASSRTGPTNEKLFF
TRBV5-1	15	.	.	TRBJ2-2	TGCGCCAGCAGCTCCCTCGGGACTTCTTCCGGGGAGCTGTTTTTT	CASSSLGTSSGELFF
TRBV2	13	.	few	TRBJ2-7	TGTGCCACCCGTCGGGACATTCCCTACGAGCAGTACTTC	CATRRDIPYEQYF
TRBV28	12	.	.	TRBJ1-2	TGTGCCAGCAGTTTACGTCAATATGGCTACACCTTC	CASSLRQYGYTF
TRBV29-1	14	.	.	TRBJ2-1	TGCAGCGTTGCCCGCTCGATGGTCTACAATGAGCAGTTCTTC	CSVARSMVYNEQFF
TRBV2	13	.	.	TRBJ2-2	TGTGCCAGCAGTGAAGAATACACCGGGGAGCTGTTTTTT	CASSEEYTGELFF
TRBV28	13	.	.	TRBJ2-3	TGTGCCAGCAGACAAGAAGGCATTCGCACGCAGTATTTT	CASRQEGIRTQYF
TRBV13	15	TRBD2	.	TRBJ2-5	TGTGCCAGCAGCCTACTAGCGGGAGGGCGTGAGACCCAGTACTTC	CASSLLAGGRETQYF
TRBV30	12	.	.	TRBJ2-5	TGTGCCTGGACGAACCGGGGGGAGACCCAGTACTTC	CAWTNRGETQYF
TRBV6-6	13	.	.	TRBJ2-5	TGTGCCAGCAGGTTTATCGACCAAGAGACCCAGTACTTC	CASRFIDQETQYF
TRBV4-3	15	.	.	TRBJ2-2	TGCGCCAGCAGCCAAGAGTTAGTTGCTCCCGGGGAGCTGTTTTTT	CASSQELVAPGELFF
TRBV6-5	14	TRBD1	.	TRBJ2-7	TGTGCCAGCAGCCCACAGGGGCCCCCCTACGAGCAGTACTTC	CASSPQGPPYEQYF
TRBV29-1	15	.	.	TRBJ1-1	TGCAGCGTTCGACCCCGGGGGGCAGGTAGGACTGAAGCTTTCTTT	CSVRPRGAGRTEAFF
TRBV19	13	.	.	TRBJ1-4	TGTGCCAGTAGTATACAGGGAAATGAAAAACTGTTTTTT	CASSIQGNEKLFF
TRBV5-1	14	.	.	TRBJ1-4	TGCGCCAGCAAAAAGACGGGGGCGCCTGAAAAACTGTTTTTT	CASKKTGAPEKLFF
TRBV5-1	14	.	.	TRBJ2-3	TGCGCCAGCAGCAGAGAAAACCCTACGGATACGCAGTATTTT	CASSRENPTDTQYF
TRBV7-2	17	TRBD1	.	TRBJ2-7	TGTGCCAGCAGCTTACGGTCGCCGAGACAGGGCGCCGACGAGCAGTACTTC	CASSLRSPRQGADEQYF
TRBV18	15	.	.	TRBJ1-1	TGTGCCAGCTCGCCGTTAACAGGGATCGACACTGAAGCTTTCTTT	CASSPLTGIDTEAFF
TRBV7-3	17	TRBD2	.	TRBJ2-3	TGTGCCAGCAGCTTCGGGACTAGCGGGGGGACGACAGATACGCAGTATTTT	CASSFGTSGGTTDTQYF
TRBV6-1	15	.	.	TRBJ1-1	TGTGCCAGCAGTGAAGCTCCTGGTGGTAAGGGGTTAGCTTTCTTT	CASSEAPGGKGLAFF
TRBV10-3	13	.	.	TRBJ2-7	TGTGCCACCGCCTCGGACCCTTCCTACGAGCAGTACTTC	CATASDPSYEQYF
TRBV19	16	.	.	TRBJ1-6	TGTGCCAGTAGTATAACAGGGATCACCTATAATTCACCCCTCCACTTT	CASSITGITYNSPLHF
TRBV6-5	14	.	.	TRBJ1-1	TGTGCCAGCAGTTTGAACAGGGAGCTCACTGAAGCTTTCTTT	CASSLNRELTEAFF
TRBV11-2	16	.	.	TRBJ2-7	TGTGCCAGCAGCTTGAGTCGGGACGGGCGGGGCAGCGAGCAGTACTTC	CASSLSRDGRGSEQYF
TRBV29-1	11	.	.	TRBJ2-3	TGCAGCGTTGGACGTCTAGATACGCAGTATTTT	CSVGRLDTQYF
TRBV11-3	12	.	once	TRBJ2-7	TGTGCCAGCAGCCACAGCTCCTACGAGCAGTACTTC	CASSHSSYEQYF
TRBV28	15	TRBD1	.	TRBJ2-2	TGTGCCAGCAGTTTAAGGGACAGGGATATTGCGGAGCTGTTTTTT	CASSLRDRDIAELFF
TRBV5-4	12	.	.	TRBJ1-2	TGTGCCAGCAGCCGGACAGCCTATGGCTACACCTTC	CASSRTAYGYTF